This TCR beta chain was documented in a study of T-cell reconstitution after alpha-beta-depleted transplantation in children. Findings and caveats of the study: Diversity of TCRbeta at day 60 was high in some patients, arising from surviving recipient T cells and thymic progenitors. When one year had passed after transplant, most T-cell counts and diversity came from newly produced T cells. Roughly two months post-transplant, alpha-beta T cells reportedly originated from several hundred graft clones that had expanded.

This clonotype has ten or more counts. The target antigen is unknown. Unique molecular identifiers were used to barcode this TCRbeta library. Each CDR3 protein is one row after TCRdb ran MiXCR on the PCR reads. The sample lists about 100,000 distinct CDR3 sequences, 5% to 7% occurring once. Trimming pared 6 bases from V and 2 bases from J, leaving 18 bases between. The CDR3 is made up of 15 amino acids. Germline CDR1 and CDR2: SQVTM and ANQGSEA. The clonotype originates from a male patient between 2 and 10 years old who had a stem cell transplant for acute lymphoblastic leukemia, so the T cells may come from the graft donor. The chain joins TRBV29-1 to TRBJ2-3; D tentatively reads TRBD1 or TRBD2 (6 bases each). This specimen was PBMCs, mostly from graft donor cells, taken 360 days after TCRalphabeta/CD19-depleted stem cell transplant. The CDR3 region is CSVAEGGRHTDTQYF. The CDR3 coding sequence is TGCAGCGTCGCAGAGGGGGGACGGCACACAGATACGCAGTATTTT.